The 22 T cell receptor beta chains below come from one sample, sequenced in a study of blood T cell repertoires in COVID-19. Assay: immunoSEQ multiplex PCR; the TCRdb copy retains only in-frame clones and omits some. The sample consists of about 230,000 clones, roughly 88% of them appearing once. The sequencing input was peripheral blood. These TCRs come from a man aged 35-49 years who had recovered from COVID-19.

The CDR3 DNA is TGTGCCAGTAGTACTTCAGGGGAGGGCGGGGAGCTGTTTTTT. Translating gives CASSTSGEGGELFF. The V and J genes are TRBV19 and TRBJ2-2; D might be TRBD2 (7 bases). The CDR3 is 14 residues long. V was trimmed by 4 bases and J by 7 bases, leaving 13 bases between them. From germline, CDR1 is LNHDA and CDR2 SQIVND (reference sequence).

This clone occurred once. The chain carries TRBV9 and TRBJ2-7; 10 bases agree with TRBD1. The CDR3 runs 14 residues. The germline V gene encodes CDR1 SGDLS and CDR2 YYNGEE. Trimming took 4 bases from V and 4 from J; bases not matched to a gene: 5. For the CDR3, the DNA is TGTGCCAGCAGCTCCGGGACAGGGGCATACGAGCAGTACTTC. Translation gives CASSSGTGAYEQYF.

The chain has TRBV19 and TRBJ1-2, with D unclear. Germline V gene lookup returns CDR1 LNHDA and CDR2 SQIVND (reference sequence). The CDR3 runs to 11 residues. Trimming left V 4 bases short and J 5 bases short, with 5 bases between. As DNA, the CDR3 is TGTGCCAGTAGTACCTATTATGGCTACACCTTC. Translating it yields CASSTYYGYTF.

This chain links TRBV29-1 with TRBJ1-2, with D possibly matching TRBD1 (5 bases). This CDR3 is 12 amino acids long. The germline V gene has CDR1 SQVTM and CDR2 ANQGSEA. V lost 4 bases to trimming and J lost 8 bases, with 14 bases between them. The CDR3 DNA reads as TGCAGCGTTGGCGGGGGGATGACGGGCTACACCTTC. It is translated as CSVGGGMTGYTF.

The chain uses TRBV9 and TRBJ2-1; tentative D call: TRBD2 (5 bases). V was clipped by 3 bases and J by 2 bases, with 12 bases between them. The CDR3 has 15 amino acids. CDR1 and CDR2 (germline): SGDLS, YYNGEE. The CDR3 sequence is CASSDSGYAYNEQFF. For the CDR3, the DNA is TGTGCCAGCAGCGATTCGGGGTACGCCTACAATGAGCAGTTCTTC.

The chain links TRBV15 to TRBJ2-7, with D maybe TRBD2 (6 bases). Germline CDR1 and CDR2: LNHNV and YYDKDF (reference sequence). The V end was cut by 0 bases, the J end by 4 bases, with 7 bases between. CDR3 length: 13 amino acids. The CDR3 protein is CATSRDRGYEQYF. The CDR3, as DNA: TGTGCCACCAGCAGAGATCGGGGGTACGAGCAGTACTTC. The variable domain in full, completed from reference TRBV15 and TRBJ2-7, reads DAMVIQNPRYQVTQFGKPVTLSCSQTLNHNVMYWYQQKSSQAPKLLFHYYDKDFNNEADTPDNFQSRRPNTSFCFLDIRSPGLGDTAMYLCATSRDRGYEQYFGPGTRLTVT.

V and J are TRBV11-3 and TRBJ2-3; TRBD2 matches at 13 bases. Trimming removed 3 bases from V and 0 bases from J; junction bases left unmatched: 6. Germline lookup yields CDR1 SGHNT and CDR2 YENEEA. This CDR3 has 18 residues. The CDR3 DNA is TGTGCCAGCAGCTTGGGACTAGCGGGACCTCCCAGCACAGATACGCAGTATTTT. It codes for CASSLGLAGPPSTDTQYF.

This chain uses TRBV6-1 with TRBJ2-1; 11 bases match TRBD2. This CDR3 comprises 20 residues. J was trimmed by 4 bases and V by 2 bases; bases with no gene match: 16. Germline V gives CDR1 MNHNS, CDR2 SASEGT. CDR3 region: CASSEFSWGSRLAGYNEQFF. The CDR3 DNA reads TGTGCCAGCAGTGAATTTTCGTGGGGCAGTAGACTAGCGGGATACAATGAGCAGTTCTTC.

The chain carries TRBV12-3 or TRBV12-4 and TRBJ2-1; D not certain. The V end lost 7 bases, the J end lost 8 bases, and 15 bases lay between the germline ends. This CDR3 comprises 13 residues. CDR3 DNA: TGTGCCAGCAAGTGGAGCGCGAGCCATGAGCAGTTCTTC. It is translated as CASKWSASHEQFF.

V is TRBV7-9 and J is TRBJ1-2; TRBD1 agrees at 8 bases. Germline V gene data show CDR1 as SEHNR and CDR2 as FQNEAQ (reference sequence). The CDR3 length is 14 residues. V lost 5 bases, J lost 6 bases, and 8 bases stayed unmatched. The CDR3 here is CASSPGGTWDGYTF. The CDR3 DNA reads TGTGCCAGCAGCCCAGGGGGCACTTGGGATGGCTACACCTTC.

The chain recombines TRBV27 with TRBJ1-5; no firm D call. CDR1 and CDR2 (germline): MNHEY, SMNVEV (reference sequence). V lost 2 bases and J lost 9, with 17 bases in between. This CDR3 contains 15 residues. In nucleotides, the CDR3 is TGTGCCAGCAGTTTAAGCGGCCCAGTACCCTTGCCCCAGCATTTT. Its translation: CASSLSGPVPLPQHF.

This rearrangement joins TRBV19 to TRBJ2-7; 7 bases are shared with TRBD1. Germline CDR1 and CDR2: LNHDA and SQIVND (reference sequence). CDR3 size: 16 residues. Trimming at V came to 5 bases and at J to 4 bases, leaving 14 bases not matched to a gene. CDR3 sequence (DNA): TGTGCCAGTAGTTCGGGGCCAGGGGGTGACCTTTACGAGCAGTACTTC. It specifies CASSSGPGGDLYEQYF.

This clone has a handful of counts. The V call is TRBV7-2, the J call TRBJ2-3; D ambiguous. Trimming took 2 bases from V and 10 from J, leaving 13 bases between them. This CDR3 comprises 13 residues. Germline V gene lookup returns CDR1 SGHTA and CDR2 FQGNSA. In nucleotides, the CDR3 is TGTGCCAGCAGCTTAAGAGGTTCCCTAGCGCAGTATTTT. Translation: CASSLRGSLAQYF.

This rearrangement joins TRBV2 to TRBJ1-2, with a weak D call TRBD1 (5 bases). V was clipped by 5 bases and J by 4 bases, with 14 bases between them. The CDR3 has 14 amino acids. Germline values: CDR1 SNHLY, CDR2 FYNNEI. CDR3 in amino acids: CASSKNRGSYGYTF. The CDR3 region has the DNA TGTGCCAGCAGTAAAAATAGGGGAAGCTATGGCTACACCTTC. Complete variable domain (other parts from reference TRBV2 and TRBJ1-2): EPEVTQTPSHQVTQMGQEVILRCVPISNHLYFYWYRQILGQKVEFLVSFYNNEISEKSEIFDDQFSVERPDGSNFTLKIRSTKLEDSAMYFCASSKNRGSYGYTFGSGTRLTVV.

The chain joins TRBV10-1 to TRBJ1-1; the D gene is possibly TRBD1 (6 bases). Trimming shortened V by 4 bases and J by 0 bases, and 18 bases separated the two germline ends. This CDR3 region has 17 residues. Germline V CDR1 and CDR2: WNHNN, SYGVQD (reference sequence). In nucleotides, the CDR3 is TGCGCCAGCAGTGGTACTCCGGGACATGCTATGAACACTGAAGCTTTCTTT. Translated: CASSGTPGHAMNTEAFF.

This sequence joins TRBV5-4 and TRBJ1-2; a possible D gene is TRBD1 (6 bases). The germline CDR1 and CDR2 sequences are SGHNT and YYREEE (reference sequence). The CDR3 length is 14 residues. Deletions cut 0 bases from V and 7 bases from J, with 13 bases between. CDR3 region: CASSLDTGSGGYTF. The CDR3 DNA sequence: TGTGCCAGCAGCTTGGATACAGGGTCGGGTGGCTACACCTTC.

The V gene is TRBV11-2, the J gene TRBJ2-3, with no clear D. This CDR3 is built from 17 residues. Trimming took 4 bases from V and 1 from J, leaving 18 bases between them. From germline, CDR1 is SGHAT and CDR2 FQNNGV. CDR3: CASSSALRAVGTDTQYF. DNA for the CDR3: TGTGCCAGCAGCTCTGCCTTGCGAGCTGTTGGCACAGATACGCAGTATTTT. Variable domain in full (rest from reference TRBV11-2 and TRBJ2-3): EAGVAQSPRYKIIEKRQSVAFWCNPISGHATLYWYQQILGQGPKLLIQFQNNGVVDDSQLPKDRFSAERLKGVDSTLKIQPAKLEDSAVYLCASSSALRAVGTDTQYFGPGTRLTVL.

This clone was counted once. This rearrangement joins TRBV6-2 or TRBV6-3 to TRBJ2-7, with 7 bases that match TRBD1. Germline-derived CDR1 and CDR2 are MNHEY and SVGEGT. V shed 2 bases and J 3 bases; nucleotides not matched to a gene: 4. This CDR3 has 14 amino acids. The CDR3 reads CASSYLRTGYEQYF. In nucleotides, the CDR3 is TGTGCCAGCAGTTACCTCAGGACAGGCTACGAGCAGTACTTC.

The chain uses TRBV19 and TRBJ1-5; 10 nucleotides align to TRBD1. V lost 5 bases and J lost 3; bases outside the gene matches: 4. Germline V CDR1 and CDR2: LNHDA, SQIVND (reference sequence). CDR3 length: 15 amino acids. The CDR3 loop is CASSGGTGVNQPQHF. Written as DNA, the CDR3 is TGTGCCAGTAGTGGGGGGACAGGGGTCAATCAGCCCCAGCATTTT.

This clone was recorded once. The V call is TRBV6-5, the J call TRBJ2-3; a weak D match, TRBD2 (5 bases). Trimming cost V 2 bases and J 2 bases, with 8 bases left between them. The CDR3 totals 14 residues. In germline, CDR1 is MNHEY, CDR2 SVGAGI. This CDR3 is CASSYSGYTDTQYF. CDR3 DNA sequence: TGTGCCAGCAGTTACAGCGGTTACACAGATACGCAGTATTTT.

The chain recombines TRBV11-2 with TRBJ2-5, with 14 bases fitting TRBD2. V shed 3 bases, J shed 4 bases, and the junction held 7 bases outside the gene matches. Germline V gives CDR1 SGHAT, CDR2 FQNNGV. The CDR3 has 17 residues. CDR3 region: CASSLTSGGASVETQYF. The CDR3 DNA follows: TGTGCCAGCAGCTTGACTAGCGGGGGGGCCTCAGTAGAGACCCAGTACTTC.

The genes are TRBV10-3 and TRBJ1-5; D is ambiguous. Looked up from germline, CDR1 is ENHRY and CDR2 is SYGVKD. V lost 8 bases and J lost 4, with 9 bases in between. The CDR3 is 12 amino acids. For the CDR3, the DNA is TGTGCCATCGCTCAGCGAAATCAGCCCCAGCATTTT. It codes for CAIAQRNQPQHF.